The clone carrying this T cell receptor beta chain was detected many times. The data belong to a study of T cells in Graves' hyperthyroidism and ophthalmopathy. Uncontrolled infections, other autoimmune diseases, pregnancy or lactation led to exclusion of patients. RNA transcripts served as the template for amplifying TCR beta CDR3 regions. Carried out on the TCR CDR3, a first-round RT-PCR used the HTBI primer set. TCRdb itself ran the multiplex PCR reads through MiXCR, one entry per CDR3 protein. The sample includes under 700,000 distinct CDR3 sequences, 16% seen only once; the top ten take 15% to 20%. The CDR3 consists of 15 residues. J lost 11 bases, V lost 5 bases, and 8 bases had no gene match. Germline CDR1 is SGHAT and CDR2 is FQNNGV.

The clonotype was recovered from a woman aged 18-30 years with Graves' hyperthyroidism. The chain is built from TRBV11-2 and TRBJ2-1; TRBD2 aligns across 14 bases. Sequenced sample: blood. The DNA for the CDR3 is TGTGCCAGCAGCCCAGGGGGACTAGCGGGGGAACAGCAGTTCTTC. This codes for CASSPGGLAGEQQFF. Full variable domain (rest looked up from reference TRBV11-2 and TRBJ2-1): EAGVAQSPRYKIIEKRQSVAFWCNPISGHATLYWYQQILGQGPKLLIQFQNNGVVDDSQLPKDRFSAERLKGVDSTLKIQPAKLEDSAVYLCASSPGGLAGEQQFFGPGTRLTVL.